The 30 T cell receptor beta chains below were found in one sample sequenced in a study of CD8 T cells in ankylosing spondylitis. MiXCR was run by TCRdb on the 5' RACE reads, yielding one entry per CDR3 protein. The sample has 300,000 to 400,000 distinct CDR3 sequences; roughly 11% are singletons. The source material was blood, either unsorted or a sorted T cell fraction (not recorded which). These receptors were taken from a female donor with ankylosing spondylitis or in good health (not recorded which).

This clonotype was seen a few times. CDR3 sequence: CASSRTRYEQYF. The DNA for the CDR3 is TGTGCCAGTAGTAGGACACGCTACGAGCAGTACTTC. The chain links TRBV19 to TRBJ2-7; perhaps TRBD1 as D (5 bases). Trimming removed 4 bases at V and 3 bases at J, with 7 bases between. The germline gives CDR1 LNHDA, CDR2 SQIVND (reference sequence). The CDR3 consists of 12 residues.

This clonotype was detected ten times or more. The chain recombines TRBV6-4 with TRBJ2-7; D perhaps matches TRBD1 (6 bases). Germline V gene lookup returns CDR1 MRHNA and CDR2 SNTAGT. The CDR3 contains 15 residues. V lost 4 bases and J 0 bases, leaving 13 bases between the germline ends. This CDR3 reads CASSVAPGDSYEQYF. The CDR3, as DNA: TGTGCCAGCAGTGTGGCCCCAGGGGACTCCTACGAGCAGTACTTC.

Concerning this clonotype itself: The CDR3 carries no conserved terminal phenylalanine or tryptophan, so it likely arises from a read error. The chain recombines TRBV6-1 with TRBJ2-3; TRBD2 aligns across 8 bases. Trimming removed 5 bases from V and 0 bases from J; junction bases left unmatched: 4. The CDR3 spans 15 residues. CDR1 is MNHNS, CDR2 SASEGT, per germline. The CDR3 region is CASSTTSGSTDTQYS. For the CDR3, the DNA is TGTGCCAGCAGTACAACTAGCGGCAGCACAGATACGCAGTATTCT.

This clonotype was counted at least ten times. The chain combines TRBV10-3 with TRBJ2-1; 11 bases line up with TRBD2. V shed 7 bases and J 4 bases; nucleotides not matched to a gene: 6. Germline CDR1 is ENHRY and CDR2 is SYGVKD. The CDR3 is 15 amino acids. CDR3 sequence (DNA): TGTGCCATCAAGGGTCTAGCGGGAGGTTACAATGAGCAGTTCTTC. It yields the protein CAIKGLAGGYNEQFF.

This clonotype was detected many times. V and J are TRBV28 and TRBJ2-4; TRBD1 aligns across 8 bases. V shed 5 bases, J shed 8 bases, and the junction held 11 bases outside the gene matches. The CDR3 covers 15 residues. CDR1 and CDR2 from the germline V gene are MDHEN and SYDVKM. The CDR3 sequence is CASSTRTGFRDIQYF. DNA of the CDR3: TGTGCCAGCAGTACGCGGACAGGGTTTAGGGACATTCAGTACTTC. Looking up the rest from reference TRBV28 and TRBJ2-4 gives the full variable domain: DVKVTQSSRYLVKRTGEKVFLECVQDMDHENMFWYRQDPGLGLRLIYFSYDVKMKEKGDIPEGYSVSREKKERFSLILESASTNQTSMYLCASSTRTGFRDIQYFGAGTRLSVL.

This clonotype was counted many times. V gene TRBV20-1 combines with J gene TRBJ2-3, with a tentative D call TRBD1 (6 bases). The CDR3 covers 14 residues. V was pared by 6 bases and J by 0 bases, with 13 bases between. The germline V gene encodes CDR1 DFQATT and CDR2 SNEGSKA (reference sequence). The CDR3: CSARTDFSTDTQYF. The CDR3 nucleotides are TGCAGTGCCAGGACAGACTTCAGCACAGATACGCAGTATTTT.

At least ten counts were recorded for this clonotype. The genes are TRBV6-1 and TRBJ2-6; D not certain. Germline V gene lookup returns CDR1 MNHNS and CDR2 SASEGT. This CDR3 has 14 residues. V was shortened by 6 bases and J by 1 base, with 7 bases between the two germline ends. The CDR3: CASRVVSGANVLTF. CDR3 DNA: TGTGCCAGCAGAGTGGTGTCTGGGGCCAACGTCCTGACTTTC.

This clonotype was detected ten times or more. The CDR3 loop reads CATQSGRAAEAFF. Here the CDR3 DNA reads TGTGCCACCCAAAGTGGTAGGGCCGCTGAAGCTTTCTTT. The V and J genes are TRBV15 and TRBJ1-1; D gene ambiguous. Germline loops: CDR1 LNHNV, CDR2 YYDKDF (reference sequence). This CDR3 comprises 13 residues. Trimming shortened V by 8 bases and J by 6 bases, and 16 bases separated the two germline ends.

This clonotype was observed at least ten times. This chain uses TRBV6-6 with TRBJ2-1, with 11 nucleotides matching TRBD1. This CDR3 is built from 13 residues. Germline loops: CDR1 MNHNY, CDR2 SVGAGI (reference sequence). V lost 8 bases, J lost 10 bases, and 7 bases stayed unmatched. The CDR3 spells CASSGTGGFEQFF. The CDR3 DNA sequence: TGTGCCAGCTCCGGGACAGGGGGGTTCGAGCAGTTCTTC.

This clonotype has more than one count but fewer than ten. This chain uses TRBV12-3 or TRBV12-4 with TRBJ2-3, with D uncertain. The CDR3 has 14 amino acids. Trimming pared 6 bases from V and 0 bases from J, leaving 10 bases between. The CDR3 spells CASSAITSTDTQYF. CDR3 coding DNA: TGTGCCAGCAGCGCGATTACTAGCACAGATACGCAGTATTTT.

This clonotype was counted ten times or more. The chain joins TRBV7-2 to TRBJ2-3; weak D call: TRBD2 (6 bases). Trimming took 0 bases from V and 2 from J, leaving 9 bases between them. Germline assignment: CDR1 SGHTA and CDR2 FQGNSA. This CDR3 is built from 15 residues. CDR3 loop: CASSLAGTVTDTQYF. CDR3 coding DNA: TGTGCCAGCAGCTTAGCCGGGACTGTCACAGATACGCAGTATTTT.

This clonotype was picked up many times. The chain employs TRBV7-8 and TRBJ2-3; 10 bases line up with TRBD2. V shed 1 base and J 3 bases; nucleotides not matched to a gene: 10. Germline V gene data show CDR1 as SGHVS and CDR2 as FQNEAQ. This CDR3 comprises 18 residues. The CDR3 reads CASSLGAGGPKSTDTQYF. CDR3 DNA sequence: TGTGCCAGCAGCTTAGGAGCGGGAGGGCCAAAATCGACAGATACGCAGTATTTT.

In this sample, this clonotype turned up many times. Germline is not matched at one junction end, which may reflect a read error. The chain links TRBV9 to TRBJ2-2; TRBD1 matches at 7 bases. This CDR3 is 14 amino acids long. Germline lookup yields CDR1 SGDLS and CDR2 YYNGEE. The CDR3 protein is CASSAQGNAGELFF. CDR3 bases: TGTGCCAGCAGCGCACAGGGGAACGCCGGGGAGCTGTTTTTT.

The CDR3 loop reads CSAREGTSGPYNEQFF. CDR3 DNA sequence: TGCAGTGCTAGAGAGGGGACTAGCGGCCCCTACAATGAGCAGTTCTTC. The genes are TRBV20-1 and TRBJ2-1; 11 bases fit TRBD2. This CDR3 has 16 residues. CDR1 is DFQATT, CDR2 SNEGSKA, per germline (reference sequence). V trimming: 0 bases; J trimming: 2 bases; junction bases outside the gene matches: 3.

This clonotype was seen more than once but under ten times. The rearrangement uses TRBV10-3 and TRBJ2-6; a possible D gene is TRBD1 (5 bases). Trimming pared 3 bases from V and 0 bases from J, leaving 12 bases between. This CDR3 has 17 residues. Per germline, CDR1 ENHRY and CDR2 SYGVKD. CDR3 sequence reads: CAISDRTPRSGANVLTF. In nucleotides, the CDR3 is TGTGCCATCAGTGATCGGACACCCCGCTCTGGGGCCAACGTCCTGACTTTC.

Many counts were recorded for this clonotype. The chain has TRBV6-1 and TRBJ2-2; 14 nucleotides agree with TRBD2. The germline gives CDR1 MNHNS, CDR2 SASEGT. This CDR3 contains 17 residues. V lost 5 bases, J lost 4 bases, and 6 bases stayed unmatched. Written as DNA, the CDR3 is TGTGCCAGCAGTACCCATGGACTAGCGGGAGGCACCGGGGAGCTGTTTTTT. Translated, it gives CASSTHGLAGGTGELFF.

This clonotype was picked up many times. CDR3 sequence reads: CSAHRGGLSIYEQYF. DNA for the CDR3: TGCAGTGCTCACAGAGGGGGACTATCCATCTACGAGCAGTACTTC. The rearrangement links TRBV20-1 to TRBJ2-7; a weak D match, TRBD2 (7 bases). Germline values: CDR1 DFQATT, CDR2 SNEGSKA (reference sequence). The CDR3 loop spans 15 amino acids. Trimming pared 5 bases from V and 3 bases from J, leaving 20 bases between.

A few counts support this clonotype. This chain uses TRBV5-1 with TRBJ2-7; TRBD1 is a possible D gene (5 bases). CDR1 is SGHRS, CDR2 YFSETQ, per germline. The CDR3 spans 13 residues. Deletions cut 4 bases from V and 2 bases from J, with 10 bases between. The CDR3 loop is CASSQGRTYEQYF. As DNA, the CDR3 is TGCGCCAGCAGCCAGGGTCGAACCTACGAGCAGTACTTC.

This clonotype was detected ten times or more. The CDR3 spells CASSGGQGANYYNEQFF. CDR3 nucleotides: TGCGCCAGCAGCGGAGGACAGGGGGCCAATTATTACAATGAGCAGTTCTTC. The chain joins TRBV5-1 to TRBJ2-1; TRBD1 matches 11 bases. CDR1 SGHRS and CDR2 YFSETQ come from the germline V gene. The V and J ends lost 4 bases and 4 bases, in that order; junction bases with no gene match: 10. The CDR3 contains 17 residues.

The chain has TRBV19 and TRBJ2-7; unclear D gene. This CDR3 comprises 14 residues. Between the trimmed V and J ends, which lost 3 bases and 3 bases, there was a span of 12 bases. From germline, CDR1 is LNHDA and CDR2 SQIVND (reference sequence). CDR3 bases: TGTGCCAGTAGTATCCGGACCGAGATCTACGAGCAGTACTTC. It translates to CASSIRTEIYEQYF.

This clonotype showed up many times. V usage is TRBV7-2 and J usage is TRBJ1-2; TRBD1 is a possible D gene (5 bases). Per the germline V gene, CDR1 is SGHTA and CDR2 is FQGNSA. Trimming took 5 bases from V and 3 from J, leaving 10 bases between them. The CDR3 extends over 13 amino acids. CDR3 amino acids: CASSARGDYGYTF. The CDR3 DNA reads TGTGCCAGCAGCGCCCGGGGGGACTATGGCTACACCTTC.

This clonotype was counted only a few times. The chain uses TRBV28 and TRBJ2-4, with D possibly matching TRBD2 (6 bases). Germline V gene sequence: CDR1 MDHEN, CDR2 SYDVKM. The CDR3 extends over 12 amino acids. V lost 3 bases and J lost 9, with 9 bases in between. DNA of the CDR3: TGTGCCAGCAGTTTTCGGGGGTCCATTCAGTACTTC. It encodes CASSFRGSIQYF.

V gene TRBV20-1 combines with J gene TRBJ2-3; 7 positions match TRBD2. Germline loops: CDR1 DFQATT, CDR2 SNEGSKA (reference sequence). J lost 7 bases, V lost 5 bases, and 12 bases had no gene match. The CDR3 has 14 amino acids. The CDR3 bases are TGCAGTGCTTACCCGAGCGGGGAACGGTATACGCAGTATTTT. Its translation: CSAYPSGERYTQYF.

A few counts support this clonotype. The chain combines TRBV29-1 with TRBJ2-1; TRBD2 matches 9 bases. Per the germline V gene, CDR1 is SQVTM and CDR2 is ANQGSEA. V lost 6 bases to trimming and J lost 6 bases; unmatched junction nucleotides: 9. The CDR3 is made up of 14 amino acids. The DNA for the CDR3 is TGCAGCGTATCTTTAGCGGGAGTCGGCAATGAGCAGTTCTTC. Translated: CSVSLAGVGNEQFF.

This clonotype was seen more than once but under ten times. The V and J genes are TRBV5-1 and TRBJ1-6, with D maybe TRBD1 (5 bases). The CDR3 consists of 15 residues. V was pared by 4 bases and J by 9 bases, with 17 bases between. The germline CDR1 and CDR2 sequences are SGHRS and YFSETQ. In DNA, the CDR3 is TGCGCCAGCAGCAGCGCGAGGGGCACTGCTTCACCCCTCCACTTT. Protein: CASSSARGTASPLHF.

In its sample, this clonotype was seen many times. V gene TRBV20-1 combines with J gene TRBJ1-5; 8 bases align to TRBD1. Germline CDR1 DFQATT, CDR2 SNEGSKA (reference sequence). The CDR3 extends over 16 amino acids. Trimming cost V 5 bases and J 6 bases; bases outside gene matches: 15. As DNA, the CDR3 is TGCAGTGCTTCCGGGACAGGACCAAGGAGGGTTCAGCCCCAGCATTTT. Amino acids: CSASGTGPRRVQPQHF.

Ten or more counts support this clonotype. This chain joins TRBV28 and TRBJ1-2; D unresolved. Deletions cut 3 bases from V and 6 bases from J, with 14 bases between. CDR1 and CDR2 from the germline V gene are MDHEN and SYDVKM. This CDR3 spans 14 amino acids. The CDR3 sequence: CASSFAHLRNGYTF. CDR3 nucleotide sequence: TGTGCCAGCAGTTTCGCCCATCTGAGGAATGGCTACACCTTC.

This clonotype was recorded at least ten times. In nucleotides, the CDR3 is TGCAGTGCTAGGGCTACAGATACGCAGTATTTT. It yields the protein CSARATDTQYF. V usage is TRBV20-1 and J usage is TRBJ2-3, with D unclear. Germline V gene lookup returns CDR1 DFQATT and CDR2 SNEGSKA (reference sequence). The CDR3 consists of 11 residues. Trimming stripped 3 bases from V and 3 bases from J, with 4 bases between.

The CDR3 DNA reads as TGTGCCAGCTCACCCGGACCCTTTAATGAGCAGTTCTTC. Residues: CASSPGPFNEQFF. The rearrangement joins TRBV18 to TRBJ2-1; no firm D call. Germline CDR1 and CDR2: KGHSH and LQKENI. V dropped 3 bases and J dropped 7 bases, with 10 bases sitting between them. The CDR3 length is 13 residues.

With regard to this clonotype: At one end the junction does not follow the germline gene, possibly because of a read error. The rearrangement uses TRBV3-1 and TRBJ2-2; D is undetermined. In germline, CDR1 is LGHDT, CDR2 YNNKEL (reference sequence). The CDR3 loop spans 17 amino acids. This CDR3 is CACSQDLVSASTGELFF. The CDR3 bases are TGTGCCTGCAGCCAAGATCTTGTAAGCGCATCCACCGGGGAGCTGTTTTTT.